A single sample gave rise to the 20 T cell receptor beta chains below, sequenced in a study of post-analysis software for immune sequencing data (dated by TCRdb to about 2015). Findings and caveats that apply to the study as a whole: Significantly higher frequencies in patients than in controls were found for several TRBV segments, including TRBV5-6, TRBV5-1 and TRBV20-1.

These receptors have no identified antigens. Library preparation was by PCR. Sequencing instrument: Illumina HiSeq 2500. To reduce PCR and sequencing biases, unique molecular identifiers were built into the TCR beta cDNA libraries. In TCRdb, the public reads were trimmed at Q25 with fastp and aligned with MiXCR, with productive beta chains retained. Each CDR3 protein gets just one entry, which takes the most common genes and DNA from the rows behind it. The sample table contains hundreds of thousands of distinct CDR3 sequences; only one count was recorded for roughly 50% of them. Approximately 4.5% of the sample belongs to the ten largest clones. The sequenced sample consisted of blood. The receptors stem from a girl aged 5-17 years with multiple sclerosis.

The V call is TRBV6-4, the J call TRBJ2-1; 11 positions agree with TRBD2. Judging by the DNA end, TRBJ2-7 fits better; the J call may be wrong. The CDR3 runs to 15 residues. Germline CDR1 is MRHNA and CDR2 is SNTAGT. In nucleotides, the CDR3 is TGTGCCAGCAGTGAACTAGCGGGGGCCTACAATGAGCAGTACTTC. This gives the protein CASSELAGAYNEQYF.

The CDR3 DNA reads TGCAGCGTTGCCGACAGGGCCGTCATGAACACTGAAGCTTTCTTT. Protein product: CSVADRAVMNTEAFF. The rearrangement uses TRBV29-1 and TRBJ1-1; 7 bases match TRBD1. The junction had 8 bases not matched to a gene; V was cut back by 4 bases and J by 0 bases. Germline loops: CDR1 SQVTM, CDR2 ANQGSEA. The CDR3 runs to 15 residues.

This sequence joins TRBV5-5 and TRBJ1-6; tentatively, D is TRBD1 (5 bases). Germline V gene data show CDR1 as SGHKS and CDR2 as YYEKEE (reference sequence). V dropped 3 bases and J dropped 3 bases, with 10 bases sitting between them. The CDR3 runs to 15 residues. The DNA of the CDR3 is TGTGCCAGCAGCTCCCCCCAGGGCTATAATTCACCCCTCCACTTT. Its translation is CASSSPQGYNSPLHF.

In its sample, this clonotype was seen once. The chain combines TRBV29-1 with TRBJ1-5; D not resolved. Trimming left V 6 bases short and J 6 bases short, with 15 bases between. The CDR3 totals 13 residues. Per the germline V gene, CDR1 is SQVTM and CDR2 is ANQGSEA. CDR3 in DNA: TGCAGCGTCGCGGGGAATTTGGGTCAGCCCCAGCATTTT. Its protein is CSVAGNLGQPQHF. The whole variable domain, remainder taken from reference TRBV29-1 and TRBJ1-5, is SAVISQKPSRDICQRGTSLTIQCQVDSQVTMMFWYRQQPGQSLTLIATANQGSEATYESGFVIDKFPISRPNLTFSTLTVSNMSPEDSSIYLCSVAGNLGQPQHFGDGTRLSIL.

The gene calls are TRBV10-3 and TRBJ1-1, with 9 bases that match TRBD1. Germline CDR1 and CDR2: ENHRY and SYGVKD. The V segment lost 6 bases and the J segment 5 bases; nucleotides outside the gene matches: 7. The CDR3 runs to 14 residues. CDR3 residues: CAIRWTGVGTEAFF. Here the CDR3 DNA reads TGTGCCATCAGATGGACAGGGGTCGGGACTGAAGCTTTCTTT.

This chain links TRBV5-1 with TRBJ2-7; 10 nucleotides align to TRBD2. V was clipped by 2 bases and J by 0 bases; unmatched bases: 8. CDR1 is SGHRS and CDR2 is YFSETQ in the germline V gene. The CDR3 totals 17 residues. CDR3 DNA sequence: TGCGCCAGCAGCTTAACTAGCGGGATGAGGAGCTCCTACGAGCAGTACTTC. The encoded protein is CASSLTSGMRSSYEQYF.

The rearrangement uses TRBV6-5 and TRBJ2-3; the match to TRBD2 covers 7 bases. This CDR3 has 15 amino acids. V trimming: 7 bases; J trimming: 4 bases; junction bases outside the gene matches: 11. Germline lookup yields CDR1 MNHEY and CDR2 SVGAGI. In nucleotides, the CDR3 is TGTGCCAGCACCCACGGGGGGATGAGCGCAGATACGCAGTATTTT. Amino acids: CASTHGGMSADTQYF.

This chain links TRBV5-1 with TRBJ1-1; D is unresolved. Between the trimmed V and J ends, which lost 3 bases and 5 bases, there was a span of 20 bases. There are 16 residues in the CDR3. The germline V gene has CDR1 SGHRS and CDR2 YFSETQ. The CDR3 reads CASSSEPNEFRTEAFF. In DNA, the CDR3 is TGCGCCAGCAGCTCGGAACCTAATGAGTTCAGGACTGAAGCTTTCTTT.

Written as DNA, the CDR3 is TGTGCCAGCAGCGATACGTTAGCGGGACGTGCGAACGAGCAGTACTTC. It encodes CASSDTLAGRANEQYF. The chain uses TRBV7-3 and TRBJ2-7; 8 nucleotides align to TRBD2. This CDR3 contains 16 residues. Germline CDR1 and CDR2: SGHTA and FQGTGA. J lost 5 bases, V lost 5 bases, and 14 bases had no gene match.

The CDR3 DNA sequence: TGTGCCACCAGCAGAGATGAGTTCTCCTCCTACGAGCAGTACTTC. This gives the protein CATSRDEFSSYEQYF. V usage is TRBV15 and J usage is TRBJ2-7; D is unresolved. The CDR3 runs 15 residues. CDR1 and CDR2 (germline): LNHNV, YYDKDF (reference sequence). Between the trimmed V and J ends, which lost 0 bases and 0 bases, there was a span of 9 bases. Full variable domain (remainder filled in from reference TRBV15 and TRBJ2-7): DAMVIQNPRYQVTQFGKPVTLSCSQTLNHNVMYWYQQKSSQAPKLLFHYYDKDFNNEADTPDNFQSRRPNTSFCFLDIRSPGLGDTAMYLCATSRDEFSSYEQYFGPGTRLTVT.

This clonotype was seen a few times. The chain couples TRBV7-9 to TRBJ2-2; D not certain. This CDR3 is 14 amino acids long. Looked up from germline, CDR1 is SEHNR and CDR2 is FQNEAQ (reference sequence). V was pared by 1 base and J by 1 base, with 4 bases between. The CDR3 reads CASSLDGNTGELFF. The CDR3 coding sequence is TGTGCCAGCAGCTTAGATGGGAACACCGGGGAGCTGTTTTTT.

CDR3 DNA sequence: TGTGCCACCAGCAGAGATTCTTCCAGCAGGAACACCGGGGAGCTGTTTTTT. It yields the protein CATSRDSSSRNTGELFF. The chain uses TRBV15 and TRBJ2-2; D uncertain. V lost 0 bases and J lost 1, with 12 bases in between. The CDR3 extends over 17 amino acids. Germline V gene data show CDR1 as LNHNV and CDR2 as YYDKDF (reference sequence). The full variable domain, its missing parts supplied by reference TRBV15 and TRBJ2-2, is DAMVIQNPRYQVTQFGKPVTLSCSQTLNHNVMYWYQQKSSQAPKLLFHYYDKDFNNEADTPDNFQSRRPNTSFCFLDIRSPGLGDTAMYLCATSRDSSSRNTGELFFGEGSRLTVL.

The rearrangement links TRBV29-1 to TRBJ2-5; 13 bases fit TRBD2. This CDR3 region has 16 residues. Trimming removed 6 bases from V and 11 bases from J; junction bases left unmatched: 18. Germline-derived CDR1 and CDR2 are SQVTM and ANQGSEA. This CDR3 reads CSVPRTSGSFVGEQYF. The CDR3, as DNA: TGCAGCGTACCACGGACTAGCGGGAGTTTCGTGGGGGAGCAGTACTTC.

V and J are TRBV7-2 and TRBJ2-7; 7 bases line up with TRBD2. V trimming: 6 bases; J trimming: 6 bases; junction bases outside the gene matches: 20. There are 17 residues in the CDR3. From germline, CDR1 is SGHTA and CDR2 FQGNSA. The CDR3 DNA sequence: TGTGCCAGCAGTCCTCCGGGGGGACTCTCCATTCGATTCGAGCAGTACTTC. Protein sequence: CASSPPGGLSIRFEQYF.

This clonotype was seen more than once but under ten times. This chain uses TRBV12-5 with TRBJ1-5; D ambiguous. Per the germline V gene, CDR1 is LGHNT and CDR2 is FRNRAP. This CDR3 spans 12 amino acids. V was trimmed by 2 bases and J by 10 bases, leaving 9 bases between them. The CDR3 DNA sequence: TGTGCTAGTGGTTTGCCCTCCCGACCCCAGCATTTT. This encodes CASGLPSRPQHF.

Only a few counts were recorded for this clonotype. The genes are TRBV9 and TRBJ2-1; D is unresolved. Trimming removed 4 bases from V and 5 bases from J, with 10 bases in between. The germline V gene has CDR1 SGDLS and CDR2 YYNGEE. The CDR3 runs to 13 residues. The CDR3 nucleotides are TGTGCCAGCAGCTCGCCCCCCAACAATGAGCAGTTCTTC. The encoded protein is CASSSPPNNEQFF.

The V call is TRBV13, the J call TRBJ2-1; TRBD2 matches at 7 bases. The germline gives CDR1 PRHDT, CDR2 FYEKMQ (reference sequence). This CDR3 region has 16 residues. Germline trimming cut 5 bases from V and 8 bases from J; bases unmatched to any gene: 15. The DNA for the CDR3 is TGTGCCAGCAGCCAACCCTCTAGCGGCCGTCGCCATGAGCAGTTCTTC. Protein product: CASSQPSSGRRHEQFF.

V is TRBV29-1 and J is TRBJ2-3; D gene unclear. The CDR3 is 11 amino acids. Trimming removed 8 bases from V and 0 bases from J, with 6 bases in between. Germline V gives CDR1 SQVTM, CDR2 ANQGSEA. The CDR3 bases are TGCAGCACCCTAAGCACAGATACGCAGTATTTT. It yields the protein CSTLSTDTQYF.

The chain employs TRBV21-1 and TRBJ2-5; the listed D gene, TRBD2, was not tested against the DNA. Matching the DNA end better, TRBJ2-7 makes the J call doubtful. TRBV21-1 is an annotated pseudogene. This CDR3 spans 17 amino acids. The CDR3 DNA reads as TGTGCCAGCAGCAAGGATGGAACGACCTCCAATCTTTACGAGCAGTACTTC. Its translation is CASSKDGTTSNLYEQYF.

The rearrangement uses TRBV4-2 and TRBJ2-1; TRBD2 matches at 10 bases. V shed 0 bases and J 7 bases; nucleotides not matched to a gene: 3. CDR3 length: 15 amino acids. Germline V gene data show CDR1 as LGHNA and CDR2 as YNFKEQ. CDR3 loop: CASSQDSGRMNEQFF. CDR3 DNA: TGTGCCAGCAGCCAAGATAGCGGGAGGATGAATGAGCAGTTCTTC.